This T cell receptor (beta chain) is drawn from a study of blood T cell repertoires in COVID-19. Study information: Samples representing acute and convalescent COVID-19 were sourced from the United States, Italy and Spain. In each case, the material was cDNA or gDNA derived from T cells, B-cell-depleted T cells, or PBMCs.

As originally analysed: Researchers report that nucleated cell counts were estimated from reference gene primer amplification. Profiled with immunoSEQ multiplex PCR; TCRdb holds only in-frame clones, not every one. V, J and clone size were drawn from that table, and D and trimming were deduced from the DNA. This table holds about 86,000 clones, around four fifths found once. The germline gives CDR1 KGHSH, CDR2 LQKENI. The V gene lost 2 bases and the J gene lost 6 bases, with 14 bases spanning the gap. The CDR3 is 14 amino acids. The sequence was obtained from a woman older than 75 with active or convalescent COVID-19. Material for sequencing was peripheral blood. The genes are TRBV18 and TRBJ2-7; D remains ambiguous. The DNA for the CDR3 is TGTGCCAGCTCACCAGATCGGAGCCGCTCCGAGCAGTACTTC. This translates into CASSPDRSRSEQYF.